The 8 T cell receptor beta chains below all came from one sample that was sequenced in a study of Ad26.COV2.S vaccination and SARS-CoV-2 variants. Treatment denoted: roughly 20 received Ad26.COV2.S at low or high dose, single or two shots; 5 received placebo; per-sample allocation not given. Sample collection was performed on day 63 after the first vaccine or placebo injection. Libraries were prepared by immunoSEQ multiplex PCR; TCRdb keeps only in-frame clonotypes and omits some of them. The sample holds under 500,000 clones, approximately 90% seen once. Sequencing was performed on peripheral blood, taken in a trial of Ad26.COV2.S vaccine versus placebo. The receptors stem from a person aged 18-60 years who received the Ad26.COV2.S COVID-19 vaccine or a placebo.

The CDR3 DNA follows: TGCGCCAGCAGCTTGCAGTCGGCAGGGAGCACCGGGGAGCTGTTTTTT. Translating gives CASSLQSAGSTGELFF. This sequence joins TRBV5-1 and TRBJ2-2; D may match TRBD1 or TRBD2 (5 bases each). The CDR3 contains 16 residues. Trimming cost V 1 base and J 4 bases, with 14 bases left between them. The germline V gene has CDR1 SGHRS and CDR2 YFSETQ.

J is TRBJ1-6 and V is TRBV7-2; 10 bases match TRBD1. Trimming cost V 1 base and J 8 bases; bases outside gene matches: 5. The CDR3 spans 16 residues. Germline CDR1 SGHTA, CDR2 FQGNSA. The CDR3 DNA reads as TGTGCCAGCAGCTTAGTTCGGGACAGGGGTGATTCACCCCTCCACTTT. Its translation: CASSLVRDRGDSPLHF.

The chain links TRBV7-9 to TRBJ1-2; 10 positions agree with TRBD1. The J segment lost 3 bases and the V segment lost 2 bases, leaving 15 bases of the junction unmatched. This CDR3 is 19 amino acids long. CDR1 and CDR2 from the germline V gene are SEHNR and FQNEAQ (reference sequence). CDR3 region: CASSLSWDRGQTRHYGYTF. In nucleotides, the CDR3 is TGTGCCAGCAGCTTATCCTGGGACAGGGGACAAACAAGGCACTATGGCTACACCTTC.

V gene TRBV5-1 combines with J gene TRBJ2-1; TRBD2 might be the D (6 bases). This CDR3 comprises 15 residues. CDR1 and CDR2 from the germline V gene are SGHRS and YFSETQ. Trimming removed 4 bases at V and 2 bases at J, with 13 bases between. The CDR3: CASSATSPPYNEQFF. The CDR3 nucleotides are TGCGCCAGCAGCGCTACTAGCCCCCCCTACAATGAGCAGTTCTTC.

This clone was found once. This chain links TRBV30 with TRBJ1-5; 7 bases are a match to TRBD1. J gave up 2 bases and V 2 bases, and 6 bases lay outside the gene matches. CDR3 length: 15 residues. Germline V gene sequence: CDR1 GTSNPN, CDR2 SVGIG (reference sequence). The CDR3 loop is CAWSSRGLGNQPQHF. The CDR3 DNA follows: TGTGCCTGGAGTTCCAGGGGGTTAGGCAATCAGCCCCAGCATTTT.

The chain couples TRBV6-5 to TRBJ2-7, with 7 bases matching TRBD1. Germline V gene lookup returns CDR1 MNHEY and CDR2 SVGAGI. Trimming removed 1 base from V and 4 bases from J; junction bases left unmatched: 1. The CDR3 has 13 amino acids. The CDR3 coding sequence is TGTGCCAGCAGTTACTACAGGGGTTACGAGCAGTACTTC. Encoded protein: CASSYYRGYEQYF.

The J gene is TRBJ2-1, the V gene TRBV6-5, with D maybe TRBD2 (6 bases). The CDR3 covers 13 residues. Looked up from germline, CDR1 is MNHEY and CDR2 is SVGAGI. V lost 2 bases to trimming and J lost 16 bases, with 18 bases between them. The CDR3 sequence: CASSYLGTGVVFF. CDR3 nucleotide sequence: TGTGCCAGCAGTTACCTCGGGACTGGGGTTGTTTTCTTC.

This clone was found once. This chain connects TRBV7-9 to TRBJ2-7; 11 nucleotides line up with TRBD1. The J segment lost 2 bases and the V segment lost 5 bases, leaving 5 bases of the junction unmatched. Germline loops: CDR1 SEHNR, CDR2 FQNEAQ (reference sequence). The CDR3 runs to 15 residues. Written as DNA, the CDR3 is TGTGCCAGCAGCACGGGACAGGGGGACCCCTACGAGCAGTACTTC. Its protein is CASSTGQGDPYEQYF.